The rows below give T cell receptor beta chains drawn from one sample of a study of identical twins. TCRdb independently ran MiXCR on the 5' RACE reads; one entry per CDR3 protein. The sample lists 1.5 million to 2 million distinct CDR3 sequences, about 32% seen once, with less than 0.35% in the top ten. Sequencing was carried out using cord blood. The receptors stem from a newborn girl in good health. Each CDR3 is given with its conserved first and last residue. The D gene is left open where the match is weak. Clone size appears in some rows only: once, few, many, or a class for an expanded clone.

clone size	CDR3 length	D gene	V gene	J gene	CDR3 DNA	CDR3 protein
-	13	TRBD1	TRBV29-1	TRBJ1-2	TGCAGCGTTGATCAGACAGGGGGCTATGGCTACACCTTC	CSVDQTGGYGYTF
-	14	TRBD1	TRBV12-3/TRBV12-4	TRBJ2-5	TGTGCCAGCAGTTTAGGGACAGGGCTGGATGAGCAGTACTTC	CASSLGTGLDEQYF
-	15	TRBD2	TRBV3-1	TRBJ2-7	TGTGCCAGCAGCCAAGATCCCAGCGGGGTCAATGAGCAGTACTTC	CASSQDPSGVNEQYF
-	16	-	TRBV4-1	TRBJ2-1	TGCGCCAGCAGCCAAGAAAAGGGCCTCTCGAGTCATGAGCAGTTCTTC	CASSQEKGLSSHEQFF
few	17	TRBD1	TRBV12-3/TRBV12-4	TRBJ1-2	TGTGCCAGCAGTCCGACTCGGGACAGGGGACTTAACTATGGCTACACCTTC	CASSPTRDRGLNYGYTF
many	13	TRBD2	TRBV20-1	TRBJ2-5	TGCAGTGCTCGGCGGGAGTACCAAGAGACCCAGTACTTC	CSARREYQETQYF
-	12	TRBD2	TRBV4-1	TRBJ2-4	TGCGCCAGCAGCCAGCTAGGACTAGAGCAGTACTTC	CASSQLGLEQYF
-	14	-	TRBV20-1	TRBJ1-6	TGCAGTGCTAGAAGGGCCTCGGGGAATTCACCCCTCCACTTT	CSARRASGNSPLHF
-	16	TRBD1	TRBV10-3	TRBJ2-1	TGTGCCATCAGTGAGGCCCCGAGACAGGGGGCACACGAGCAGTTCTTC	CAISEAPRQGAHEQFF
-	15	-	TRBV20-1	TRBJ2-2	TGCAGTGCTAGACCCTTCCGAACGAACACCGGGGAGCTGTTTTTT	CSARPFRTNTGELFF
-	17	-	TRBV4-2	TRBJ2-7	TGTGCCAGCAGCCACGATACGTCGACTAGGACCGTCTACGAGCAGTACTTC	CASSHDTSTRTVYEQYF
few	16	TRBD2	TRBV9	TRBJ2-7	TGTGCCAGCAGCGTATCGGCCGGGACTAGCGGCTACGAGCAGTACTTC	CASSVSAGTSGYEQYF
-	16	TRBD1	TRBV7-2	TRBJ1-5	TGTGCCAGCAGCTTCGACAGGGTGGAGGACAATCAGCCCCAGCATTTT	CASSFDRVEDNQPQHF
-	12	TRBD1	TRBV25-1	TRBJ1-2	TGTGCCAGCAGGACAGGGGGTTTTGGCTACACCTTC	CASRTGGFGYTF
-	16	-	TRBV10-3	TRBJ2-7	TGTGCCATCAGTGGCACCGCCCCAGGGCGCTCCTACGAGCAGTACTTC	CAISGTAPGRSYEQYF
-	16	-	TRBV20-1	TRBJ1-6	TGCAGTGCTAGAGATGGGGGGGGCGATTATAATTCACCCCTCCACTTT	CSARDGGGDYNSPLHF
-	13	-	TRBV6-2/TRBV6-3	TRBJ1-5	TGTGCCACCTCACAGGTTAGCAATCAGCCCCAGCATTTT	CATSQVSNQPQHF
few	14	-	TRBV6-1	TRBJ2-3	TGTGCCAGCAAAGTAGGACGGGGCACAGATACGCAGTATTTT	CASKVGRGTDTQYF
-	17	TRBD2	TRBV12-3/TRBV12-4	TRBJ2-5	TGTGCCAGCAGTTTAGGTACAAGGACTAGCGGACAAGAGACCCAGTACTTC	CASSLGTRTSGQETQYF
many	13	-	TRBV28	TRBJ2-4	TGTGCCAGCAGCTTAGGGGGAGGTAACATTCAGTACTTC	CASSLGGGNIQYF
few	17	-	TRBV5-1	TRBJ2-1	TGCGCCAGCAGGAGGGGGGGAGGACGGGAGTCGTACAATGAGCAGTTCTTC	CASRRGGGRESYNEQFF
-	13	-	TRBV6-6	TRBJ2-1	TGTGCCAGCAGGGGGGCGGGATACAATGAGCAGTCCTTC	CASRGAGYNEQSF